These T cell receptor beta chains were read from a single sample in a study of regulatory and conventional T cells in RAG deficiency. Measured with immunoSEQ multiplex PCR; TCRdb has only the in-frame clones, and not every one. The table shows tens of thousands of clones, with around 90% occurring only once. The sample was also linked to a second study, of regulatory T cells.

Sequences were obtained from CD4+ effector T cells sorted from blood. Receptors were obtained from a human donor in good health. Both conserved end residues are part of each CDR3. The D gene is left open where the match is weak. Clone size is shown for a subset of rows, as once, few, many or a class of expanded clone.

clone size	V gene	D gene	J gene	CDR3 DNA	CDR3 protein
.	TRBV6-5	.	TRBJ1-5	TGTGCCAGCAGTTCAGGGAGTCAGCCCCAGCATTTT	CASSSGSQPQHF
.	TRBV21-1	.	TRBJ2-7	TGTGCCAGCAGCAAAGCCCCGGTGGTATTGGACAGGGGAAGGTACGAGCAGTACTTC	CASSKAPVVLDRGRYEQYF
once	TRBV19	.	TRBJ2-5	TGTGCCAGTAGTGGCAGGAAAGAGACCCAGTACTTC	CASSGRKETQYF
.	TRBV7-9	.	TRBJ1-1	TGTGCCAGCAGCTTAGTGGACAGTCAGAGCCAAGCTTTCTTT	CASSLVDSQSQAFF
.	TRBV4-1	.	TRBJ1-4	TGCGCCAGCAGCCAAGAGGCACAGGGCAGTTTGGAAAAACTGTTTTTT	CASSQEAQGSLEKLFF
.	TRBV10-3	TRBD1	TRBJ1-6	TGTGCCATCAGTGAGGGGGGGACAGTTAATTCACCCCTCCACTTT	CAISEGGTVNSPLHF
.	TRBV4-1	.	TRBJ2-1	TGCGCCAGCAGCCAAAAACCACCCGGAGGGGAGAAAGGGAATGAGCAGTTCTTC	CASSQKPPGGEKGNEQFF
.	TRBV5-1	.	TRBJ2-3	TGCGCCAGCAGCTGGGGGGGGGCCGTCCTCACAGATACGCAGTATTTT	CASSWGGAVLTDTQYF
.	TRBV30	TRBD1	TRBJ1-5	TGTGCCTGGAGTGTGGGAGGGGGCGGCAATCAGCCCCAGCATTTT	CAWSVGGGGNQPQHF
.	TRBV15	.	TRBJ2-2	TGTGCCACCAGCAGAGAGCGGGTGAACACCGGGGAGCTGTTTTTT	CATSRERVNTGELFF
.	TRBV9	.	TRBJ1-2	TGTGCCAGCAGCGACGGGCCCCGGCGGAACTATGGCTACACCTTC	CASSDGPRRNYGYTF
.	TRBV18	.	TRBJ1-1	TGTGCCAGCTCACCGAATGCGGACAGCCTTCCGCAGGTGGGCACTGAAGCTTTCTTT	CASSPNADSLPQVGTEAFF
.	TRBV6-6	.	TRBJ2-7	TGTGCCAGCAGTTACTCAACGGGTGCCCCCTACGAGCAGTACTTC	CASSYSTGAPYEQYF
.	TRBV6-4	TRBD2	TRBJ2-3	TGTGCCAGCAGTGCTTCAATAGCGGGGCCTGGGACGCAGTATTTT	CASSASIAGPGTQYF
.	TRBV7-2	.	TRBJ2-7	TGTGCCAGCAGCCCGACCCCGGGGGCAACCTACGAGCAGTACTTC	CASSPTPGATYEQYF
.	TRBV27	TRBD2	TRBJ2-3	TGTGCCAGCAGTTCTGGCGGGACTACCAGCACAGATACGCAGTATTTT	CASSSGGTTSTDTQYF
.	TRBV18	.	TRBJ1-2	TGTGCCAGCTCACCCGACGGGAACTATGGCTACACCTTC	CASSPDGNYGYTF
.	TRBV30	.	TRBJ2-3	TGTGCCTGGACGGCACGGGATACGCAGTATTTT	CAWTARDTQYF
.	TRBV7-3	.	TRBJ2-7	TGTGCCAGCAGCTTAAATCTGGGGGCCTACGAGCAGTACTTC	CASSLNLGAYEQYF
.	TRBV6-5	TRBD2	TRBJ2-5	TGTGCCAGCAGACAGACTAGCGGGGGGTCCCAGTACTTC	CASRQTSGGSQYF
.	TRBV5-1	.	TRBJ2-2	TGCGCCAGCAGCTCGACGAACACCGGGGAGCTGTTTTTT	CASSSTNTGELFF
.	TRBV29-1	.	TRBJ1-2	TGCAGCGTTACCAAACAGGGACCTGGCTACACCTTC	CSVTKQGPGYTF